A single sample gave rise to the 14 T cell receptor beta chains below, sequenced in a study of siplizumab effects on memory and regulatory T cells. TCRdb's table, derived via immunoSEQ multiplex PCR, lists solely in-frame clones and lacks some. Counted here are 87,000 or so clones, approximately 90% occurring once; the ten biggest clones make up over 12%. Sequencing used CD4+ T cells sorted from blood. These receptor sequences come from a human donor in good health.

The chain couples TRBV6-5 to TRBJ1-4, with D possibly matching TRBD1 (6 bases). This CDR3 region has 15 residues. The V gene's germline CDR1 is MNHEY and CDR2 SVGAGI. V gave up 1 base and J gave up 5 bases, with 11 bases separating them. CDR3 amino acids: CASSYWGRGNEKLFF. CDR3 nucleotides: TGTGCCAGCAGTTACTGGGGCAGGGGCAATGAAAAACTGTTTTTT.

The chain is built from TRBV27 and TRBJ1-5; unclear D gene. The V gene's germline CDR1 is MNHEY and CDR2 SMNVEV (reference sequence). Trimming removed 3 bases at V and 3 bases at J, with 6 bases between. The CDR3 is 13 amino acids. This CDR3 reads CASSFGYNQPQHF. The CDR3, as DNA: TGTGCCAGCAGTTTCGGATACAATCAGCCCCAGCATTTT.

This rearrangement joins TRBV7-9 to TRBJ2-3, with TRBD1 identical over 9 bases. This CDR3 comprises 12 residues. V lost 6 bases to trimming and J lost 9 bases; unmatched junction nucleotides: 4. The germline V gene has CDR1 SEHNR and CDR2 FQNEAQ (reference sequence). The CDR3: CASSSGQGTQYF. CDR3 in DNA: TGTGCCAGCAGTTCCGGACAGGGGACGCAGTATTTT.

The rearrangement links TRBV11-1 to TRBJ2-4, with D possibly being TRBD1 (5 bases). V lost 8 bases and J 8 bases, leaving 13 bases between the germline ends. The CDR3 has 12 amino acids. Germline CDR1 and CDR2: SGHAT and FQDESV (reference sequence). The CDR3 DNA reads TGTGCCAGCGGTAGGGGTGTGGACATTCAGTACTTC. Protein product: CASGRGVDIQYF. Filled out from reference TRBV11-1 and TRBJ2-4, the complete variable domain reads EAEVAQSPRYKITEKSQAVAFWCDPISGHATLYWYRQILGQGPELLVQFQDESVVDDSQLPKDRFSAERLKGVDSTLKIQPAELGDSAMYLCASGRGVDIQYFGAGTRLSVL.

The rearrangement links TRBV7-2 to TRBJ1-5; 7 nucleotides line up with TRBD1. Germline assignment: CDR1 SGHTA and CDR2 FQGNSA. This CDR3 has 15 amino acids. Unmatched junction bases numbered 9, after V lost 5 bases and J lost 5 bases. The chain's CDR3 is CASSPQTGLYQPQHF. The DNA of the CDR3 is TGTGCCAGCAGCCCTCAGACAGGGTTGTATCAGCCCCAGCATTTT.

The chain joins TRBV10-2 to TRBJ1-2, with D possibly matching TRBD1 (6 bases). The germline V and J ends were trimmed by 5 bases and 6 bases, with 13 bases remaining between them. Germline V gene lookup returns CDR1 WSHSY and CDR2 SAAADI. The CDR3 sequence is 13 residues long. In DNA, the CDR3 is TGCGCCAGCAGTACAGGGAGGTCTCATGGCTACACCTTC. Encoded protein: CASSTGRSHGYTF.

The chain recombines TRBV5-1 with TRBJ2-7; TRBD1 aligns across 10 bases. The germline gives CDR1 SGHRS, CDR2 YFSETQ. The trim removed 0 bases at V and 4 bases at J, leaving 4 bases unmatched. The CDR3 has 15 residues. CDR3 sequence: CASSLAGDRGYEQYF. The CDR3 bases are TGCGCCAGCAGCTTGGCCGGGGACAGGGGTTACGAGCAGTACTTC.

This chain links TRBV9 with TRBJ2-1; either TRBD1 or TRBD2 may supply D (7 bases each). The CDR3 consists of 16 residues. Germline V CDR1 and CDR2: SGDLS, YYNGEE. V lost 6 bases, J lost 1 base, and 17 bases lay in between. Written as DNA, the CDR3 is TGTGCCAGCAACAGGGGAGGGGGATGGTCCTACAATGAGCAGTTCTTC. It codes for CASNRGGGWSYNEQFF. Variable domain in full (rest from reference TRBV9 and TRBJ2-1): DSGVTQTPKHLITATGQRVTLRCSPRSGDLSVYWYQQSLDQGLQFLIQYYNGEERAKGNILERFSAQQFPDLHSELNLSSLELGDSALYFCASNRGGGWSYNEQFFGPGTRLTVL.

This chain links TRBV19 with TRBJ2-1; TRBD2 agrees at 13 bases. This CDR3 spans 16 amino acids. V was clipped by 1 base and J by 9 bases; unmatched bases: 6. Per germline, CDR1 LNHDA and CDR2 SQIVND (reference sequence). CDR3 bases: TGTGCCAGTAGTATAGTGGGACTAGCGGGAATTAGTGAGCAGTTCTTC. It codes for CASSIVGLAGISEQFF.

The chain links TRBV5-1 to TRBJ1-3; D not certain. Trimming left V 0 bases short and J 0 bases short, with 10 bases between. Germline V gene data show CDR1 as SGHRS and CDR2 as YFSETQ. This CDR3 spans 16 amino acids. The CDR3 reads CASSLVGFFSGNTIYF. The CDR3 DNA is TGCGCCAGCAGCTTGGTTGGGTTTTTCTCTGGAAACACCATATATTTT.

V is TRBV4-3 and J is TRBJ2-3; the match to TRBD2 covers 7 bases. Unmatched junction bases numbered 8, after V lost 4 bases and J lost 1 base. Germline CDR1 reads LGHNA; CDR2 reads YSLEER. This CDR3 has 16 residues. The DNA for the CDR3 is TGCGCCAGCAGCCTGGGCGAGCGGGACGGCACAGATACGCAGTATTTT. Amino acids: CASSLGERDGTDTQYF.

The CDR3 spells CASRQGIYEQYF. The CDR3 coding sequence is TGTGCCAGCAGACAGGGGATCTACGAGCAGTACTTC. The chain links TRBV6-1 to TRBJ2-7; TRBD1 aligns across 7 bases. The CDR3 totals 12 residues. Losses at the gene ends were 6 bases for V and 3 bases for J; bases not matched to a gene: 2. Germline V gene data show CDR1 as MNHNS and CDR2 as SASEGT.

This sequence joins TRBV10-3 and TRBJ2-3, with TRBD2 identical over 8 bases. J gave up 1 base and V 6 bases, and 9 bases lay outside the gene matches. Germline-derived CDR1 and CDR2 are ENHRY and SYGVKD. The CDR3 consists of 16 residues. The CDR3 DNA follows: TGTGCCATCAGGCCCGATAGCGGGATCCGCACAGATACGCAGTATTTT. Residues: CAIRPDSGIRTDTQYF.

The chain has TRBV5-1 and TRBJ2-5; D is uncertain. The J call may be wrong; the DNA end is better matched by TRBJ2-7. Germline assignment: CDR1 SGHRS and CDR2 YFSETQ. CDR3 size: 13 residues. The CDR3 DNA is TGCGCCAGCAGCTGGCAGAATTCCTACGAGCAGTACTTC. It translates to CASSWQNSYEQYF.